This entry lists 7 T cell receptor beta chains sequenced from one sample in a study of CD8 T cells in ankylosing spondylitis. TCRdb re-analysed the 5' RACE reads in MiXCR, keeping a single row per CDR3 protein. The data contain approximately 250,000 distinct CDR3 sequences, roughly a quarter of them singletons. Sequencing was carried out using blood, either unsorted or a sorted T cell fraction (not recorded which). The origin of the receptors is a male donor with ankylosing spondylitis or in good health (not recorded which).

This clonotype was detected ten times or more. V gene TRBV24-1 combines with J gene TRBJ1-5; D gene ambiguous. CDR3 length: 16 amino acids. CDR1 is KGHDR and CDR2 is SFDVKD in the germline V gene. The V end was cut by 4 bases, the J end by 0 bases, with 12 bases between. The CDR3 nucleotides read TGTGCCACCAGTGACTTTGGACGGTATAGCAATCAGCCCCAGCATTTT. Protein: CATSDFGRYSNQPQHF.

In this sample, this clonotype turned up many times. Written as DNA, the CDR3 is TGCAGTGCTAGTAGGGACCCCTACGAGCAGTACTTC. Its translation: CSASRDPYEQYF. The chain combines TRBV20-1 with TRBJ2-7; either TRBD1 or TRBD2 may supply D (5 bases each). Germline CDR1 and CDR2: DFQATT and SNEGSKA (reference sequence). The CDR3 length is 12 residues. Trimming shortened V by 3 bases and J by 2 bases, and 8 bases separated the two germline ends.

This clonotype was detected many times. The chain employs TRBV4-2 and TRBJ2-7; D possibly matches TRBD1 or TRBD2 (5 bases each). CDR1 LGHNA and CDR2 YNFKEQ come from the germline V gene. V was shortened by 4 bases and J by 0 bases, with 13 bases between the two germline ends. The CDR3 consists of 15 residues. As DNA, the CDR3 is TGTGCCAGCAGCCCTCTCGGGACGAACTCCTACGAGCAGTACTTC. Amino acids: CASSPLGTNSYEQYF.

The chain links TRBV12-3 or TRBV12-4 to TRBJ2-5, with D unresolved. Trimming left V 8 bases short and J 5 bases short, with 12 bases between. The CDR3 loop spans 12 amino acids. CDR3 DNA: TGTGCCAGCGGAAACTTGGGCGAGACCCAGTACTTC. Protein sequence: CASGNLGETQYF.

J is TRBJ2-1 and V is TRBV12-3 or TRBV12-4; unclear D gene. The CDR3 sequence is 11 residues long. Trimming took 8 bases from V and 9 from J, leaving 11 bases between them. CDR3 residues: CASGKSVEQFF. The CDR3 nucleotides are TGTGCCAGCGGGAAATCGGTTGAGCAGTTCTTC.

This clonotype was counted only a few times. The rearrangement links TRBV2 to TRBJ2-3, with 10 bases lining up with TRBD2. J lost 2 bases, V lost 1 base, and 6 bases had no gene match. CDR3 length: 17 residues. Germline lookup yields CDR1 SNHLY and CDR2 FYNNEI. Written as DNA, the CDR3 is TGTGCCAGCAGTGAAGGCCTAGCGGGGGCCGTCACAGATACGCAGTATTTT. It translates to CASSEGLAGAVTDTQYF.

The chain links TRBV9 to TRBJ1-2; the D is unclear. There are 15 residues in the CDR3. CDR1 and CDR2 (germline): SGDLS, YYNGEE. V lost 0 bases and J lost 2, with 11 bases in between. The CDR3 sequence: CASSVAPTNNYGYTF. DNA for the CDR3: TGTGCCAGCAGCGTAGCCCCTACCAACAACTATGGCTACACCTTC.